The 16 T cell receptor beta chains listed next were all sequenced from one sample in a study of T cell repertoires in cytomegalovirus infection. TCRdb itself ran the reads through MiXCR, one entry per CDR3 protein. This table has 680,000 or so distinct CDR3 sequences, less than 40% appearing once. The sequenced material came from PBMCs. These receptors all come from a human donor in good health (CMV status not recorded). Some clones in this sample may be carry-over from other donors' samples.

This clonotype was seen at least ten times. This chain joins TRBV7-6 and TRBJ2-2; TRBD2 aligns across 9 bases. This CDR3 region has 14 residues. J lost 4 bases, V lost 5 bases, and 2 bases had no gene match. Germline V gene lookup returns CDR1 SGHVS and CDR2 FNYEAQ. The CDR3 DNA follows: TGTGCCAGCAGCATTAGCGGGAGCACCGGGGAGCTGTTTTTT. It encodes CASSISGSTGELFF.

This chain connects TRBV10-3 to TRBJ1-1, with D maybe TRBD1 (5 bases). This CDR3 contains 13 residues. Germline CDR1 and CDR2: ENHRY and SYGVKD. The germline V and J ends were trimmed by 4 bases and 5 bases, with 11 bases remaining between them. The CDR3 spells CAISGMGGTEAFF. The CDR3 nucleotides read TGTGCCATCAGTGGAATGGGGGGTACTGAAGCTTTCTTT.

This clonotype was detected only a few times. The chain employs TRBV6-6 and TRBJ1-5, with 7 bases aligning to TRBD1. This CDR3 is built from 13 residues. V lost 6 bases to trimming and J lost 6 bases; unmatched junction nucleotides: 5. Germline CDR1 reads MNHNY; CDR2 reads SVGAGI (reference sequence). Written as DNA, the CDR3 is TGTGCCAGCAGAACAGGGGTTACTCAGCCCCAGCATTTT. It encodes CASRTGVTQPQHF.

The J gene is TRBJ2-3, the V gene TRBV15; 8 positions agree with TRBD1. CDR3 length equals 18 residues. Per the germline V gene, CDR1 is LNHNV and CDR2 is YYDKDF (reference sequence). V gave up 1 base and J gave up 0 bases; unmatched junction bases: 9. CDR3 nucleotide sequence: TGTGCCACCAGCAGAGCGTCAGGGGGCGGTTATAGCACAGATACGCAGTATTTT. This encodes CATSRASGGGYSTDTQYF.

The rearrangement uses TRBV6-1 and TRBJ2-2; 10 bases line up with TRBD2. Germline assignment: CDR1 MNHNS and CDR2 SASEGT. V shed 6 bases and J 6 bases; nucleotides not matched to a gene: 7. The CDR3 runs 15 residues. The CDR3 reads CASRPGTSVPGELFF. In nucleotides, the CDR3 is TGTGCCAGCAGACCCGGGACTAGCGTACCCGGGGAGCTGTTTTTT.

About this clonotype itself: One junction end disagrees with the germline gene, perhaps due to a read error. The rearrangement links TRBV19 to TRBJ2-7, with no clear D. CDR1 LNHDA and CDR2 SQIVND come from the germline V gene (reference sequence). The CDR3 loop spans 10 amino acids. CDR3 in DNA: TGTGCCAGTAGTAATCCTACAGCGTTCTTC. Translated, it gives CASSNPTAFF.

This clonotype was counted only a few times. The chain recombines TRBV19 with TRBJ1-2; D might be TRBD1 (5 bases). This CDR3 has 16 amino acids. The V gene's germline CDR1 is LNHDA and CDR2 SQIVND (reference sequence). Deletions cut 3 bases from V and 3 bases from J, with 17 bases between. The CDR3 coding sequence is TGTGCCAGTAGTATGATGCGGGGCAGAAGCTACTATGGCTACACCTTC. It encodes CASSMMRGRSYYGYTF.

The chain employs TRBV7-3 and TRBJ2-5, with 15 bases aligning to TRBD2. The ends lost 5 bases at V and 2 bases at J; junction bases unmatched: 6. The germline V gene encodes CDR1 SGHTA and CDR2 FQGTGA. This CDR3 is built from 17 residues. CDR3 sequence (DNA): TGTGCCAGCAGCGCGGGACTAGCGGGAGGCCATCAAGAGACCCAGTACTTC. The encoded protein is CASSAGLAGGHQETQYF.

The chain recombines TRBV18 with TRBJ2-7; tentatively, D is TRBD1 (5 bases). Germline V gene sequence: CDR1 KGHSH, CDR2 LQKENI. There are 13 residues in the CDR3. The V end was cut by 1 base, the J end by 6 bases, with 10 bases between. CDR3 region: CASSPLKGIEQYF. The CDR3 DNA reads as TGTGCCAGCTCACCACTCAAGGGGATCGAGCAGTACTTC.

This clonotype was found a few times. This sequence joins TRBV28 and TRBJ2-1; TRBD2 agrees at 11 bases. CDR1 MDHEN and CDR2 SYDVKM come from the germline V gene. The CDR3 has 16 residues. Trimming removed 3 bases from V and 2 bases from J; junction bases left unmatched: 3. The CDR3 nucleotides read TGTGCCAGCAGTTTGCAGACTAGCGGGGCCTACAATGAGCAGTTCTTC. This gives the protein CASSLQTSGAYNEQFF. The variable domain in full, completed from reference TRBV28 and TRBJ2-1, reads DVKVTQSSRYLVKRTGEKVFLECVQDMDHENMFWYRQDPGLGLRLIYFSYDVKMKEKGDIPEGYSVSREKKERFSLILESASTNQTSMYLCASSLQTSGAYNEQFFGPGTRLTVL.

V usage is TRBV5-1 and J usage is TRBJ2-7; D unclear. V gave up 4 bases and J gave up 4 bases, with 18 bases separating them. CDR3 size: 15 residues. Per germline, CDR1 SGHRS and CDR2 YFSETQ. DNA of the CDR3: TGCGCCAGCAGCGGGAACTCGCTAGGCCTATACGAGCAGTACTTC. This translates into CASSGNSLGLYEQYF.

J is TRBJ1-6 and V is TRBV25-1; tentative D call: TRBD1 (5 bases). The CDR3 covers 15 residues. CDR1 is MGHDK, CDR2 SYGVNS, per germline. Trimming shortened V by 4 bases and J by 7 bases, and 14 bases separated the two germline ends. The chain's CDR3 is CASSVLQGRNSPLHF. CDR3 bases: TGTGCCAGCAGTGTGTTGCAGGGTAGAAATTCACCCCTCCACTTT.

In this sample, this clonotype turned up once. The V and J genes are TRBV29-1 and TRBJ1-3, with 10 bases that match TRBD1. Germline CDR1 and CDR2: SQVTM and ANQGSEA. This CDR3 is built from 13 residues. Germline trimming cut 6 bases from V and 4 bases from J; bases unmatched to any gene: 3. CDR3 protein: CSVGTGDGNTIYF. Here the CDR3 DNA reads TGCAGCGTAGGGACAGGGGACGGAAACACCATATATTTT.

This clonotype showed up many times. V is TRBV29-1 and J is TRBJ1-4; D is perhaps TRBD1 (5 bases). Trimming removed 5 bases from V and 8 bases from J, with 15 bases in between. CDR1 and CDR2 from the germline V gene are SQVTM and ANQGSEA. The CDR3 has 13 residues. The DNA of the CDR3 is TGCAGCGTTACCAGTGGGGGAATCGAAAAACTGTTTTTT. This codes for CSVTSGGIEKLFF.

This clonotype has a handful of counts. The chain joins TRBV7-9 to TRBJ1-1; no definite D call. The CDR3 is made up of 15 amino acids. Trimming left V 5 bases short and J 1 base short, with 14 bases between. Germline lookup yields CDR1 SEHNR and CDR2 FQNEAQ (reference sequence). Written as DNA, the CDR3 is TGTGCCAGCAGCCCCCCCACGGGGAGGAACACTGAAGCTTTCTTT. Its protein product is CASSPPTGRNTEAFF. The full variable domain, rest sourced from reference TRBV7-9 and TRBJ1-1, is DTGVSQNPRHKITKRGQNVTFRCDPISEHNRLYWYRQTLGQGPEFLTYFQNEAQLEKSRLLSDRFSAERPKGSFSTLEIQRTEQGDSAMYLCASSPPTGRNTEAFFGQGTRLTVV.

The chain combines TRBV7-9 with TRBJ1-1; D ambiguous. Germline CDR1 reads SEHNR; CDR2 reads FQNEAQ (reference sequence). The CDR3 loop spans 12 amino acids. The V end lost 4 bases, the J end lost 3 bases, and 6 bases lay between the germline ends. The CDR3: CASSSWDTEAFF. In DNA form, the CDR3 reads TGTGCCAGCAGCTCTTGGGACACTGAAGCTTTCTTT.